This entry lists 8 T cell receptor beta chains sequenced from one sample in a study of T cells after yellow fever vaccination. Each CDR3 protein gets one entry after TCRdb re-called the 5' RACE reads with MiXCR. Of some 560,000 distinct CDR3 sequences in the sample, over 15% are singletons; the top ten hold 14%. The sample here was PBMCs, taken 15 days after the yellow fever booster vaccination. Every receptor here comes from a man younger than 45 who received the YFV17D yellow fever vaccine.

The chain recombines TRBV7-3 with TRBJ2-1, with 10 bases identical to TRBD2. V shed 3 bases and J 4 bases; nucleotides not matched to a gene: 3. Germline lookup yields CDR1 SGHTA and CDR2 FQGTGA. The length of the CDR3 is 15 residues. The CDR3 nucleotides are TGTGCCAGCAGCTTTGGGACTAGCGCTTACAATGAGCAGTTCTTC. Protein sequence: CASSFGTSAYNEQFF.

The chain carries TRBV24-1 and TRBJ2-5; D might be TRBD2 (5 bases). V was cut by 1 base and J by 8 bases, with 7 bases left in between. Looked up from germline, CDR1 is KGHDR and CDR2 is SFDVKD. The CDR3 runs 12 residues. CDR3 sequence: CATSDFGGTQYF. CDR3 DNA sequence: TGTGCCACCAGTGATTTTGGAGGAACCCAGTACTTC.

Turning to this clonotype: The CDR3 carries no conserved terminal phenylalanine or tryptophan, so it likely arises from a read error. The CDR3 DNA reads as TGTGCCAGCAGTTCTGGGCTAGCGGGAGCTCCGCAGTTCTCC. Translating gives CASSSGLAGAPQFS. The chain combines TRBV12-3 or TRBV12-4 with TRBJ2-1, with TRBD2 matching over 10 bases. V lost 4 bases and J lost 12; bases outside the gene matches: 9. CDR3 size: 14 residues.

The chain employs TRBV20-1 and TRBJ2-1, with D unclear. Germline-derived CDR1 and CDR2 are DFQATT and SNEGSKA (reference sequence). The CDR3 contains 13 residues. V lost 6 bases to trimming and J lost 7 bases, with 16 bases between them. This CDR3 is CSASRLKSNEQFF. For the CDR3, the DNA is TGCAGTGCCTCCCGGCTCAAGTCGAATGAGCAGTTCTTC.

This clonotype came up a few times. The CDR3 DNA is TGTGCCAGTAGTATTCGGGCGGGAGGGGAACAGACCCAGTACTTC. Residues: CASSIRAGGEQTQYF. J is TRBJ2-5 and V is TRBV19, with 9 bases matching TRBD2. Germline V gives CDR1 LNHDA, CDR2 SQIVND (reference sequence). This CDR3 comprises 15 residues. Trimming took 3 bases from V and 6 from J; bases not matched to a gene: 8.

This clonotype was counted a few times. The chain uses TRBV12-3 or TRBV12-4 and TRBJ2-1; D is possibly TRBD1 (6 bases). Deletions cut 8 bases from V and 4 bases from J, with 12 bases between. CDR3 length: 13 residues. The CDR3 DNA reads as TGTGCCAGCGACGACAGGACTTACAATGAGCAGTTCTTC. It encodes CASDDRTYNEQFF.

The V gene is TRBV29-1, the J gene TRBJ2-1; D not certain. In germline, CDR1 is SQVTM, CDR2 ANQGSEA. This CDR3 spans 12 amino acids. Between the trimmed V and J ends, which lost 3 bases and 4 bases, there was a span of 7 bases. This CDR3 reads CSVEPEYNEQFF. In DNA, the CDR3 is TGCAGCGTTGAGCCGGAGTACAATGAGCAGTTCTTC.

This rearrangement joins TRBV12-3 or TRBV12-4 to TRBJ2-1; D is possibly TRBD2 (5 bases). V lost 4 bases to trimming and J lost 0 bases, with 13 bases between them. This CDR3 has 16 amino acids. The CDR3 protein is CASSSNLDSSYNEQFF. The CDR3 DNA sequence: TGTGCCAGCAGTTCAAATCTGGACTCCTCCTACAATGAGCAGTTCTTC.